This T cell receptor (beta chain) was retrieved from a study of shared clonotypes between healthy human individuals. Sequencing was performed with immunoSEQ multiplex PCR; in TCRdb, only in-frame clones are kept and a portion is missing. The sample holds a few hundred thousand clones, around 97% seen once. V lost 7 bases and J lost 5, with 14 bases in between. Germline assignment: CDR1 MNHEY and CDR2 SVGAGI. The CDR3 spans 13 residues. Sequenced sample: naive CD4+ T cells sorted from blood. Noted subset: CD45RA+ positively selected. The TCR sequence derives from a woman aged 25 to 39 in good health. The J gene is TRBJ1-1, the V gene TRBV6-5, with D perhaps matching TRBD1 (5 bases). The CDR3 here is CASTTGGWTEAFF. DNA for the CDR3: TGTGCCAGCACTACGGGGGGGTGGACTGAAGCTTTCTTT.